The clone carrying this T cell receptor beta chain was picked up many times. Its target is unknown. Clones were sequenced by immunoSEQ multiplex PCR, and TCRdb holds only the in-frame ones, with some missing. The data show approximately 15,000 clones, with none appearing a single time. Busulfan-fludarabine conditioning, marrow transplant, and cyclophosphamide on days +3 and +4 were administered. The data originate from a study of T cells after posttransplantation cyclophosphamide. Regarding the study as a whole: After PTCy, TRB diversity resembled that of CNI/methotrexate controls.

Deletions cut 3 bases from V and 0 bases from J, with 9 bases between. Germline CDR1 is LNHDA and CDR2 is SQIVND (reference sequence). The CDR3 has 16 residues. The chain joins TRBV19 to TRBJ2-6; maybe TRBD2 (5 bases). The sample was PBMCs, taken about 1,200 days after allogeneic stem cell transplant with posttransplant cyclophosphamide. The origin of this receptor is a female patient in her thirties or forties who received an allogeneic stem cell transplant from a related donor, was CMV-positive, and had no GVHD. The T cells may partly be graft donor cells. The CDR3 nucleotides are TGTGCCAGTAGTATCGGGGTATTCTCTGGGGCCAACGTCCTGACTTTC. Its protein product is CASSIGVFSGANVLTF.